This TCR beta chain was sequenced for a study of cytomegalovirus exposure and HLA in healthy donors. General study points: TCR beta V segments were, for the most part, productive about 87% or about 30% of the time in an earlier analysis.

A word on this clone: What it binds is not known.

Healthy bone marrow donors formed the donor group. Deletions cut 4 bases from V and 10 bases from J, with 19 bases between. This CDR3 has 14 residues. Germline CDR1 reads SGHTA; CDR2 reads FQGNSA. PCR employed 60 Vbeta and 13 Jbeta primers. TCRdb's copy holds only in-frame clones and misses some; the assay was immunoSEQ multiplex PCR. This table holds some 200,000 clones, 70% found once. The chain employs TRBV7-2 and TRBJ1-1; D perhaps matches TRBD1 (6 bases). The clonotype was recovered from a man in his forties or fifties in good health and CMV-seropositive. Sequencing was carried out using PBMCs. CDR3 DNA sequence: TGTGCCAGCAGCTCGACCGGGACATTGGTCGTAGCTTTCTTT. Protein sequence: CASSSTGTLVVAFF. Combining the CDR3 with reference TRBV7-2 and TRBJ1-1 gives the whole variable domain GAGVSQSPSNKVTEKGKDVELRCDPISGHTALYWYRQSLGQGLEFLIYFQGNSAPDKSGLPSDRFSAERTGGSVSTLTIQRTQQEDSAVYLCASSSTGTLVVAFFGQGTRLTVV.